This T cell receptor beta chain is from a study of control samples from healthy donors and cancer patients. The length of the CDR3 is 15 residues. The germline gives CDR1 SGHRS, CDR2 YFSETQ. The junction had 6 bases not matched to a gene; V was cut back by 4 bases and J by 1 base. Data came from immunoSEQ multiplex PCR; TCRdb stores just in-frame clones and leaves some out. The sample has about 89,000 clones, around nine tenths seen once. The clonotype originates from a man aged 30-40 years in good health. V is TRBV5-1 and J is TRBJ2-5; 8 nucleotides agree with TRBD2. The specimen was blood. Here the CDR3 reads CASSPATSGQETQYF. In DNA form, the CDR3 reads TGCGCCAGCAGCCCGGCTACTAGCGGCCAAGAGACCCAGTACTTC.